The clone carrying this TCR beta chain came up a few times. Its antigen is not known. TCR beta libraries were made by quantitative 5'-RACE with molecular barcodes. From the 5' RACE reads, TCRdb called clonotypes with MiXCR, one entry per CDR3 protein. Of about 160,000 distinct CDR3 sequences listed, about 18% were seen once; the top ten hold over 7%. This record comes from a study of CD8 T cells in ankylosing spondylitis. V was cut by 0 bases and J by 8 bases, with 15 bases left in between. Germline V gives CDR1 SGHRS, CDR2 YFSETQ. The length of the CDR3 is 15 residues. Study-wide results and caveats: Disease-associated clones were reportedly significantly overrepresented in matched ankylosing spondylitis synovial fluid.

The rearrangement uses TRBV5-1 and TRBJ1-3; perhaps TRBD1 as D (5 bases). This sequence was found in a male donor with ankylosing spondylitis or in good health (not recorded which). Sequenced input: blood, either unsorted or a sorted T cell fraction (not recorded which). This CDR3 reads CASSLVSGTEYTIYF. In DNA, the CDR3 is TGCGCCAGCAGCTTGGTTTCAGGGACTGAATACACCATATATTTT.